The clone carrying this TCR beta chain was found once. This sample is part of a study of blood T cell repertoires in COVID-19. Germline-derived CDR1 and CDR2 are MNHNS and SASEGT. Trimming took 11 bases from V and 4 from J, leaving 20 bases between them. There are 14 residues in the CDR3. Per the original data handling: Nucleated cell counts were estimated from reference gene primer amplification. Sequencing was performed with immunoSEQ multiplex PCR; in TCRdb, only in-frame clones are kept and a portion is missing. From that table come the V and J calls and clone size; the DNA was used to work out D and trimming. This sample has 250,000 to 350,000 clones; approximately 90% occur once, and the top ten carry over 5%.

The chain joins TRBV6-1 to TRBJ1-2; possibly TRBD1 for D (5 bases). The sequence came from a woman aged 45-65 years with COVID-19, enrolled during active disease. The material sequenced was peripheral blood. The CDR3 is CADGRFVRGYGYTF. CDR3 sequence (DNA): TGTGCCGATGGACGGTTTGTAAGGGGCTATGGCTACACCTTC.